This record looks at one T cell receptor (beta chain) sequence and its context. This clonotype occurred many times. The clone's antigen remains unknown. The input lacks base qualities; no much larger clone sits a single base away. V is shortened by 2 bases, J by 3 bases, and the region joining them spans 14 bases. Spanning cysteine to phenylalanine, the CDR3 consists of 15 amino acids. Only CDR3 DNA remains: 45 bases, in frame from the first base. Via the germline V gene, CDR1 is SGHTA and CDR2 FQGNSA. This sample was included in a study of CD8 T cells in ankylosing spondylitis (dated 2017 in TCRdb). Regarding the research as a whole: The study set out to find disease-linked TCR variants by profiling T cell receptor beta repertoires in ankylosing spondylitis patients and healthy donors. The whole study cohort included over a hundred healthy donors and 25 ankylosing spondylitis patients. Peripheral blood was sampled, and synovial fluid was also collected from ankylosing spondylitis patients.

Data came from an Illumina HiSeq 2500. Quantitative 5'-RACE with molecular barcodes was the method used to prepare the TCR beta libraries. Per the authors' processing: A new computational method based on a probabilistic model of VDJ rearrangement was used to identify disease-linked TCR variants. The public reads were reanalyzed by TCRdb: fastp trimming at Q25, MiXCR alignment, in-frame beta chains only. A single entry per CDR3 protein holds the most common genes and DNA from its merged rows. The V and J calls, along with clone size, are taken from TCRdb and not from the paper's own processing. The sample includes some 87,000 distinct CDR3 sequences, with around 27% observed a single time. Jointly, the top ten make up approximately 59% of the sample. The study at large found these results: In peripheral blood, the disease-linked clones were found at relatively low frequencies and had a CD8+ phenotype. Blood from ankylosing spondylitis patients appeared to be characterized by a TCR beta motif composed of eight highly homologous amino acid variants. Some TCR beta motif variants had previously been reported in synovial fluid and blood of reactive arthritis patients, which suggested common disease-initiation mechanisms. Significant enrichment of the disease-linked clones was reported in matched synovial fluid samples from ankylosing spondylitis patients.

The chain is made from TRBV7-2 and TRBJ2-7; there is no confident call for the D gene. The sample consisted of blood, either unsorted or a sorted T cell fraction (not recorded which). This TCR derives from a male donor with ankylosing spondylitis or in good health (not recorded which). At the DNA level, the sequence is TGTGCCAGCAGCTTATCGAGCGACTCTCTCTACGAGCAGTACTTC. Translated, it reads CASSLSSDSLYEQYF.